This T cell receptor beta chain was identified in a study of post-analysis software for immune sequencing data. Study-wide findings and caveats: In patients, about 5 TRBV segments were more frequent than in controls, with TRBV5-6, TRBV5-1 and TRBV20-1 among them.

With respect to this clonotype: Its antigen remains unknown.

Included in the TCR beta cDNA libraries were unique molecular identifiers. TCRdb reanalysed the PCR reads using MiXCR and keeps one entry per CDR3 protein. There are approximately 460,000 distinct CDR3 sequences in the sample; under 55% occur only once, and 9% to 14% lies in the top ten. V lost 6 bases to trimming and J lost 2 bases; unmatched junction nucleotides: 13. This CDR3 is 18 amino acids long. Germline loops: CDR1 MNHEY, CDR2 SMNVEV (reference sequence). This sequence was found in a girl aged 10 to 17 with multiple sclerosis. Specimen: blood. This chain joins TRBV27 and TRBJ2-7, with 13 bases identical to TRBD2. CDR3 amino acids: CASRVSGTSGDLPYEQYF. The CDR3 DNA reads as TGTGCCAGCAGGGTTTCGGGGACTAGCGGGGATCTCCCCTACGAGCAGTACTTC.